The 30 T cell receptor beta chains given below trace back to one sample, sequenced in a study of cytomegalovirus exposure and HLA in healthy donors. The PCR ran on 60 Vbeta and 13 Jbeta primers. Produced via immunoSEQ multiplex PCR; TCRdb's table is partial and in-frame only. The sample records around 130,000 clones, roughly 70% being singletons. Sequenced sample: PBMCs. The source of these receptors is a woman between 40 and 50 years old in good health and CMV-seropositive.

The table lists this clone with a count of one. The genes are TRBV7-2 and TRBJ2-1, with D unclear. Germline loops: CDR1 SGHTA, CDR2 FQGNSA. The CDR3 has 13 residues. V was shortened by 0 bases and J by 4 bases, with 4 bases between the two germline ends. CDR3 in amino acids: CASSLATYNEQFF. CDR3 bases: TGTGCCAGCAGCTTAGCCACTTACAATGAGCAGTTCTTC.

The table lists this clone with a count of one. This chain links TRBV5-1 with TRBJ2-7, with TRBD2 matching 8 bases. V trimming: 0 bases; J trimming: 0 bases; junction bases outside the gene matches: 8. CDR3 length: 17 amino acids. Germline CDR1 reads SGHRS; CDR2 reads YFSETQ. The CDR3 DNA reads TGCGCCAGCAGCTTGGCGGGAGGGGCTCGGGGCTCCTACGAGCAGTACTTC. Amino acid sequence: CASSLAGGARGSYEQYF.

The CDR3, as DNA: TGTGCCAGCACCGGGTCCTCGACGGGGGAGGAGACCCAGTACTTC. It yields the protein CASTGSSTGEETQYF. The chain joins TRBV6-1 to TRBJ2-5; a possible D gene is TRBD2 (6 bases). V was clipped by 7 bases and J by 5 bases, with 20 bases between them. Germline V gene data show CDR1 as MNHNS and CDR2 as SASEGT. The CDR3 extends over 15 amino acids.

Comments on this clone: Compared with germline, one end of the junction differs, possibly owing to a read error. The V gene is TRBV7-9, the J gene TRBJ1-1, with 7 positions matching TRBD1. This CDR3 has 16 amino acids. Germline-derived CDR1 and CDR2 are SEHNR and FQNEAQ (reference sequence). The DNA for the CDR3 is TGTTCCAGCAGCTTAGTCAGGGACAGATTGAACACTGAAGCTTTCTTT. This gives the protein CSSSLVRDRLNTEAFF. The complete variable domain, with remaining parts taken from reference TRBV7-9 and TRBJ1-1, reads DTGVSQNPRHKITKRGQNVTFRCDPISEHNRLYWYRQTLGQGPEFLTYFQNEAQLEKSRLLSDRFSAERPKGSFSTLEIQRTEQGDSAMYLCSSSLVRDRLNTEAFFGQGTRLTVV.

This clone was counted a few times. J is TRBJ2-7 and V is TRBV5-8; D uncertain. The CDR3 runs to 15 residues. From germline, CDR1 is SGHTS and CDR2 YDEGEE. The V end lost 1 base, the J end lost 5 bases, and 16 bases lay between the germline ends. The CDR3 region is CASSLRGSIGDEQYF. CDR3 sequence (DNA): TGTGCCAGCAGCTTGCGAGGATCAATAGGAGACGAGCAGTACTTC.

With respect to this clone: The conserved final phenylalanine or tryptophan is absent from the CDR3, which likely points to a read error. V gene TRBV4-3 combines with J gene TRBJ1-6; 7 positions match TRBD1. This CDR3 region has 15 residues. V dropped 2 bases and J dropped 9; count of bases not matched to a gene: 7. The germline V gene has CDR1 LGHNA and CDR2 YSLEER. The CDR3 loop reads CASSQQTGSGSPLHL. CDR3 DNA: TGCGCCAGCAGCCAACAGACAGGGAGCGGTTCACCCCTCCACCTT.

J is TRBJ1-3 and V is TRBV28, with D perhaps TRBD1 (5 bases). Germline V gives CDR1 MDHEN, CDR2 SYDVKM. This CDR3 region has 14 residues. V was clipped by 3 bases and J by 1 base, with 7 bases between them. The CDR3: CASSFHRSGNTIYF. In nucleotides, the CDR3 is TGTGCCAGCAGTTTCCACAGGTCTGGAAACACCATATATTTT.

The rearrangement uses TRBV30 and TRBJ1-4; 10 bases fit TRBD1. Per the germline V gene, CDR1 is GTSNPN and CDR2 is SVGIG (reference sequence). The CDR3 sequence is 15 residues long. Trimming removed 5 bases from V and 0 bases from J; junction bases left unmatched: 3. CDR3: CAWGTGDATNEKLFF. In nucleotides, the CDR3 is TGTGCCTGGGGGACAGGGGACGCAACTAATGAAAAACTGTTTTTT. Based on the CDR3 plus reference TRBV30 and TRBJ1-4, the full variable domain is SQTIHQWPATLVQPVGSPLSLECTVEGTSNPNLYWYRQAAGRGLQLLFYSVGIGQISSEVPQNLSASRPQDRQFILSSKKLLLSDSGFYLCAWGTGDATNEKLFFGSGTQLSVL.

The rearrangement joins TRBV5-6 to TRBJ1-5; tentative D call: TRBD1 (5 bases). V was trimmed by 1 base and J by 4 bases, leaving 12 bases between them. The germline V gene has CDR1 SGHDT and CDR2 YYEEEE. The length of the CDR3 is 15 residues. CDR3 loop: CASSLWGVVNQPQHF. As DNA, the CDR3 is TGTGCCAGCAGCTTGTGGGGGGTGGTGAATCAGCCCCAGCATTTT.

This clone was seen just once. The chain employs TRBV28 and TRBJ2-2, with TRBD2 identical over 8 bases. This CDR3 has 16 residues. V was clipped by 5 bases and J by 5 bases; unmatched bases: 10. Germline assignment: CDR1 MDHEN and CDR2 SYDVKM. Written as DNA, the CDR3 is TGTGCCAGCAGTACTAATGGGCGGGAGGAGACCGGGGAGCTGTTTTTT. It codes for CASSTNGREETGELFF.

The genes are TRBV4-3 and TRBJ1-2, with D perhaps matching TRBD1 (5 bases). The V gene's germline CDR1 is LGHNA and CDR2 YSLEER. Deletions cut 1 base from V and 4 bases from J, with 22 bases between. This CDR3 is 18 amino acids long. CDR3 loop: CASSQGVFEVTDGYGYTF. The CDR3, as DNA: TGCGCCAGCAGCCAAGGCGTATTTGAGGTGACAGACGGCTATGGCTACACCTTC.

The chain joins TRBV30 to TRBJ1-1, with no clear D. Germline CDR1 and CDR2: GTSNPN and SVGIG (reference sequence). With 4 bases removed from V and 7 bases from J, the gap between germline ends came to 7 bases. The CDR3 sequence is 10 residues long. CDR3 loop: CAWTGSEAFF. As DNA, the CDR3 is TGTGCCTGGACGGGGAGTGAAGCTTTCTTT.

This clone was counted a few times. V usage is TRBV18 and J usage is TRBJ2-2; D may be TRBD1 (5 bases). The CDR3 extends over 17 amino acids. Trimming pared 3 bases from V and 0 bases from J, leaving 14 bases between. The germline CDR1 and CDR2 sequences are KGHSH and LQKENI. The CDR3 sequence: CASSPPNRLSNTGELFF. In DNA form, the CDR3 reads TGTGCCAGCTCACCGCCCAACAGGCTCTCGAACACCGGGGAGCTGTTTTTT.

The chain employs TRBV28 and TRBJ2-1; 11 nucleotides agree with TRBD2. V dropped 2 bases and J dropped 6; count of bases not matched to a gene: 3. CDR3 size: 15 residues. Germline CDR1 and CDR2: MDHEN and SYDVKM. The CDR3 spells CASSLRGLAVNEQFF. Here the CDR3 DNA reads TGTGCCAGCAGTTTAAGGGGACTAGCGGTCAATGAGCAGTTCTTC.

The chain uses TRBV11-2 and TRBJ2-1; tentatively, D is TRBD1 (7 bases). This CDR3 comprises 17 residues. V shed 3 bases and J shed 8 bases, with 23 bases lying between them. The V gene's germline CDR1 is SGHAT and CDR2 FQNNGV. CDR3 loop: CASSFRRVTARGDEQFF. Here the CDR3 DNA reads TGTGCCAGCAGCTTTCGTCGGGTGACAGCCAGGGGGGATGAGCAGTTCTTC.

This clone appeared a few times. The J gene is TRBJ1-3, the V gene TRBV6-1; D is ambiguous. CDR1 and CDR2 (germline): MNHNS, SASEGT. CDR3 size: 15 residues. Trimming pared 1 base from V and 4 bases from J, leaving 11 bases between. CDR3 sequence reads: CASSEGPHRGNTIYF. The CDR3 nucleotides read TGTGCCAGCAGTGAAGGGCCACATCGAGGAAACACCATATATTTT.

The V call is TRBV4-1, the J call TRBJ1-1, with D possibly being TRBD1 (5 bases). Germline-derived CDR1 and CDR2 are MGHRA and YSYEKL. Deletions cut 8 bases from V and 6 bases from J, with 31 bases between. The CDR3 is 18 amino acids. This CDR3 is CASGPYPGTSRRGPEAFF. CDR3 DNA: TGCGCCAGCGGCCCCTACCCCGGGACTAGTCGCCGGGGCCCTGAAGCTTTCTTT.

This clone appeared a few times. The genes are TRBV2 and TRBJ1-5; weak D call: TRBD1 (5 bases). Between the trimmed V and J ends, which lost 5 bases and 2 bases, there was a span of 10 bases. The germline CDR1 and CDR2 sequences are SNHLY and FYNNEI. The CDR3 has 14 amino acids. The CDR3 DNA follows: TGTGCCAGCAGTTCGGAAGGGGGCAATCAGCCCCAGCATTTT. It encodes CASSSEGGNQPQHF.

The CDR3 loop reads CASSIEDRASYEQYF. Here the CDR3 DNA reads TGTGCCAGTAGTATAGAGGACAGGGCCTCCTACGAGCAGTACTTC. The chain is built from TRBV19 and TRBJ2-7; 8 bases are a match to TRBD1. V was clipped by 0 bases and J by 0 bases; unmatched bases: 1. Germline V gene lookup returns CDR1 LNHDA and CDR2 SQIVND (reference sequence). The length of the CDR3 is 15 residues. The whole variable domain, remainder taken from reference TRBV19 and TRBJ2-7, is DGGITQSPKYLFRKEGQNVTLSCEQNLNHDAMYWYRQDPGQGLRLIYYSQIVNDFQKGDIAEGYSVSREKKESFPLTVTSAQKNPTAFYLCASSIEDRASYEQYFGPGTRLTVT.

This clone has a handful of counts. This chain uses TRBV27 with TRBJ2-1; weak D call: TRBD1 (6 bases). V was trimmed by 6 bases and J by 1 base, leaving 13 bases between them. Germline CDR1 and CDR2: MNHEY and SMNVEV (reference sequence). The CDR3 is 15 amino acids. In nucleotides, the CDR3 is TGTGCCAGCAGCCCCCGGGACACATCCTACAATGAGCAGTTCTTC. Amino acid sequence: CASSPRDTSYNEQFF.

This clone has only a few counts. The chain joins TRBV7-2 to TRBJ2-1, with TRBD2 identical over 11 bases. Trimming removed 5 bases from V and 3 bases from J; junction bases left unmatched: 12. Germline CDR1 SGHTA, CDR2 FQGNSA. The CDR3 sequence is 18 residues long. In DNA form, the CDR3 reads TGTGCCAGCAGCCCGCAAGATAGCGGGAGGGGAGTCTACAATGAGCAGTTCTTC. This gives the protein CASSPQDSGRGVYNEQFF.

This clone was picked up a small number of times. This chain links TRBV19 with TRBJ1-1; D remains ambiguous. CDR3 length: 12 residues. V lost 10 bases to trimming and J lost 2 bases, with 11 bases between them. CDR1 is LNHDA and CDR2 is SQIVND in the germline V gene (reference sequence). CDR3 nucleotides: TGTGCCACCTCCTGGCAAAACACTGAAGCTTTCTTT. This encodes CATSWQNTEAFF.

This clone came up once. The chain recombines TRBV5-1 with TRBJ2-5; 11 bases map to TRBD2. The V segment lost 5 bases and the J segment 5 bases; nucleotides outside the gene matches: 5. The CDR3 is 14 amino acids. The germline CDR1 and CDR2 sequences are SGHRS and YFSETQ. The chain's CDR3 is CASRPTSGTETQYF. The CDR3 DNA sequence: TGCGCCAGCAGGCCGACTAGCGGGACGGAGACCCAGTACTTC. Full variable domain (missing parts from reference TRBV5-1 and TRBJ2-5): KAGVTQTPRYLIKTRGQQVTLSCSPISGHRSVSWYQQTPGQGLQFLFEYFSETQRNKGNFPGRFSGRQFSNSRSEMNVSTLELGDSALYLCASRPTSGTETQYFGPGTRLLVL.

The DNA of the CDR3 is TGTGCCAGCTCACTTCTGGACAGGGCAACTGAAGCTTTCTTT. Its protein is CASSLLDRATEAFF. V gene TRBV18 combines with J gene TRBJ1-1; 8 nucleotides match TRBD1. The CDR3 is 14 residues long. Germline values: CDR1 KGHSH, CDR2 LQKENI. V lost 4 bases to trimming and J lost 5 bases; unmatched junction nucleotides: 6.

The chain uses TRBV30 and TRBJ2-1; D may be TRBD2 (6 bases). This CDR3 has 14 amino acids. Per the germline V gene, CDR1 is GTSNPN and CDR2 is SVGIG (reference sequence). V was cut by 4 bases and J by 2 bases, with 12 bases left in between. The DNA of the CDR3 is TGTGCCTGGAAGGAGACTAGGGCCTACAATGAGCAGTTCTTC. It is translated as CAWKETRAYNEQFF. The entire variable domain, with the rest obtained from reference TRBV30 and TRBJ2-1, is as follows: SQTIHQWPATLVQPVGSPLSLECTVEGTSNPNLYWYRQAAGRGLQLLFYSVGIGQISSEVPQNLSASRPQDRQFILSSKKLLLSDSGFYLCAWKETRAYNEQFFGPGTRLTVL.

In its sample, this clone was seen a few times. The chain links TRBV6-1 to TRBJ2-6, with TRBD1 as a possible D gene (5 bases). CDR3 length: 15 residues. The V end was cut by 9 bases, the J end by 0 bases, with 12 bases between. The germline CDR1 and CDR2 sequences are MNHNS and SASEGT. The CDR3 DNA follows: TGTGCCAGTAGGGGCGGTTCCTCTGGGGCCAACGTCCTGACTTTC. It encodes CASRGGSSGANVLTF.

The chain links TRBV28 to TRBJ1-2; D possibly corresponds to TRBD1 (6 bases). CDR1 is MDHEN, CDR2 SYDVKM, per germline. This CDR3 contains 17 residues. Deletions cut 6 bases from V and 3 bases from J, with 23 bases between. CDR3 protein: CASSPGGAGFIHYGYTF. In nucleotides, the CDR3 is TGTGCCAGCAGCCCGGGGGGGGCAGGGTTCATCCACTATGGCTACACCTTC.

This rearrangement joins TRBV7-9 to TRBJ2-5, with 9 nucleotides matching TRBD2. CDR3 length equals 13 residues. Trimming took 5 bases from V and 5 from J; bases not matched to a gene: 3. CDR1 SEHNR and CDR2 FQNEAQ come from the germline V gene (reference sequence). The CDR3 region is CASSTTSGETQYF. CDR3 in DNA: TGTGCCAGCAGCACGACTAGCGGTGAGACCCAGTACTTC.

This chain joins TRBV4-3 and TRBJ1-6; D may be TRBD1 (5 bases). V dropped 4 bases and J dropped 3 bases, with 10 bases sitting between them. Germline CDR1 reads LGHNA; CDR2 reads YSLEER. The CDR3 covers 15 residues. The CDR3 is CASSPDSSYNSPLHF. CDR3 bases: TGCGCCAGCAGCCCCGACAGTAGCTATAATTCACCCCTCCACTTT.

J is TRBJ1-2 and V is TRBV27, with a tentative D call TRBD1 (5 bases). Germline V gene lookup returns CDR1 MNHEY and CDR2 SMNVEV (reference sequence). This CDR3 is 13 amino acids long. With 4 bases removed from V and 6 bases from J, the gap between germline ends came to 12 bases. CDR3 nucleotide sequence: TGTGCCAGCAGTTCAGTGGGGGGACATGGCTACACCTTC. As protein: CASSSVGGHGYTF.